The TCR beta chain under discussion was sequenced for a study of naive and memory T cell subsets. Germline CDR1 and CDR2: SQVTM and ANQGSEA. V shed 4 bases and J shed 4 bases, with 18 bases lying between them. The CDR3 has 15 residues. Amplification of ligated cDNA took four PCR rounds with SP2 and nested alpha and beta constant primers. In TCRdb, the 5' RACE reads were re-called with MiXCR into one record per CDR3 protein. Of 55,000 to 65,000 distinct CDR3 sequences in the sample, approximately 8% were seen once. Study conclusions and caveats: The RNA method is potentially sensitive to activation and differentiation changes.

An oligonucleotide containing a UMI was ligated to the 3' end of TCR cDNA. Adult healthy volunteers gave 2.5 ml peripheral blood for whole-blood RNA. Unsorted total RNA, about 1 to 1000 ng, was DNase treated before reverse transcription. Notes on this clonotype: As yet, its antigen is unknown.

The chain links TRBV29-1 to TRBJ2-3; possible D gene TRBD2, 6 bases. The receptor was isolated from a female donor in good health. The CDR3 DNA reads as TGCAGCGTTGCCGGGGGAAATATGGGATCAGATACGCAGTATTTT. Amino acids: CSVAGGNMGSDTQYF.